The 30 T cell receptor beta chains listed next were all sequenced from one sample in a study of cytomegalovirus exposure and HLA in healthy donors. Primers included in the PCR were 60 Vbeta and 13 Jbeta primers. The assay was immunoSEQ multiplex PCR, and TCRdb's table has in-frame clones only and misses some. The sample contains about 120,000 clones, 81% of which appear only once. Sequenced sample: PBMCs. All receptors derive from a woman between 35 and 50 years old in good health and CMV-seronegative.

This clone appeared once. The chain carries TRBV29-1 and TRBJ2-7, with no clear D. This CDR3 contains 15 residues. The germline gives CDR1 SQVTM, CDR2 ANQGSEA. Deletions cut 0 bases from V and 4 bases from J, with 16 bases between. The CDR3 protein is CSVEDLRHGAYEQYF. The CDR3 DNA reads TGCAGCGTTGAAGATCTCAGACATGGCGCGTACGAGCAGTACTTC.

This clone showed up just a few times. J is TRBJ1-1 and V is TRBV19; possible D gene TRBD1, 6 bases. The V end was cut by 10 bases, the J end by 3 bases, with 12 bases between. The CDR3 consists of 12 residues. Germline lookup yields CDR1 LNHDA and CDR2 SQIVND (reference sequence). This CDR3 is CATTDRYTEAFF. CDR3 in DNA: TGTGCCACCACGGACAGATACACTGAAGCTTTCTTT.

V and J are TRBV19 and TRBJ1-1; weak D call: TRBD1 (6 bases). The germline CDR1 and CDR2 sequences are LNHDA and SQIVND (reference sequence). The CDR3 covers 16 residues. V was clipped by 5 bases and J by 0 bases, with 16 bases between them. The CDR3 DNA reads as TGTGCCAGTAGTCCGGGGGGCCTACGCCTGAACACTGAAGCTTTCTTT. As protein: CASSPGGLRLNTEAFF.

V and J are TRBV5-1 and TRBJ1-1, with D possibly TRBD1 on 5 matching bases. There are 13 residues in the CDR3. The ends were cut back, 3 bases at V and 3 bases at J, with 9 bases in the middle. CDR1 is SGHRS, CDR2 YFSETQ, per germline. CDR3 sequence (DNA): TGCGCCAGCAGCTCCCGGGGGGACACTGAAGCTTTCTTT. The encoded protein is CASSSRGDTEAFF.

CDR3 in amino acids: CASSPVQGTEQYF. The CDR3 nucleotides are TGTGCCAGCAGCCCCGTACAGGGAACCGAGCAGTACTTC. The J gene is TRBJ2-7, the V gene TRBV7-6, with TRBD1 as a possible D gene (6 bases). Between the trimmed V and J ends, which lost 5 bases and 6 bases, there was a span of 14 bases. CDR1 SGHVS and CDR2 FNYEAQ come from the germline V gene. The CDR3 is made up of 13 amino acids. Together with reference TRBV7-6 and TRBJ2-7, the CDR3 gives the full variable domain: GAGVSQSPRYKVTKRGQDVALRCDPISGHVSLYWYRQALGQGPEFLTYFNYEAQQDKSGLPNDRFSAERPEGSISTLTIQRTEQRDSAMYRCASSPVQGTEQYFGPGTRLTVT.

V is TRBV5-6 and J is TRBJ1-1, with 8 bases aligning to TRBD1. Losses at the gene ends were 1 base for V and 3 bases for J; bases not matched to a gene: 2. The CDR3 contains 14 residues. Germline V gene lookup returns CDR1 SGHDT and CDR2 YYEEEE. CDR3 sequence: CASSLSGGDTEAFF. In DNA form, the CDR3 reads TGTGCCAGCAGCTTGTCAGGGGGCGACACTGAAGCTTTCTTT.

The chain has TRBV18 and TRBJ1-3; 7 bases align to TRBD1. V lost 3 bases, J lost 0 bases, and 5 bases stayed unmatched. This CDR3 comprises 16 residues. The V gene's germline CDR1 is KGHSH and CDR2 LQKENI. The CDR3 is CASSPGTDSSGNTIYF. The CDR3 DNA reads TGTGCCAGCTCACCGGGGACAGACAGCTCTGGAAACACCATATATTTT.

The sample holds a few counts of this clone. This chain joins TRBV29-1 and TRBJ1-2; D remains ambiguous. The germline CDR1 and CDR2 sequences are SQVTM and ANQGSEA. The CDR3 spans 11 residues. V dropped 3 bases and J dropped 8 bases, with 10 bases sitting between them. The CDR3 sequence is CSVEALGGYTF. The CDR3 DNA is TGCAGCGTTGAGGCGCTCGGGGGCTACACCTTC.

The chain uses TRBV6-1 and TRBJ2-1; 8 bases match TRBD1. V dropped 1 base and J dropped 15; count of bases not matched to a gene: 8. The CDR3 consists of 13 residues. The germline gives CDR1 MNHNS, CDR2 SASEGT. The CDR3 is CASSEGRTGHRFF. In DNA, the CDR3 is TGTGCCAGCAGTGAAGGGAGGACAGGGCACAGGTTCTTC.

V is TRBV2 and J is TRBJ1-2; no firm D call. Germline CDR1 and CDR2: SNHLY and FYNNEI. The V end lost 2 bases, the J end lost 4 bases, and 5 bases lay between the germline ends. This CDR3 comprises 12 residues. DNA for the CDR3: TGTGCCAGCAGTGAACGTCCCTATGGCTACACCTTC. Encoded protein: CASSERPYGYTF.

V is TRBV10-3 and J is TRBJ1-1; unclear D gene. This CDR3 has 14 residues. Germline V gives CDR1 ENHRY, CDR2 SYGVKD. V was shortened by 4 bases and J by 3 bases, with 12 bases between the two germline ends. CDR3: CAISVGAGDTEAFF. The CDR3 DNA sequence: TGTGCCATCAGTGTGGGAGCCGGGGACACTGAAGCTTTCTTT.

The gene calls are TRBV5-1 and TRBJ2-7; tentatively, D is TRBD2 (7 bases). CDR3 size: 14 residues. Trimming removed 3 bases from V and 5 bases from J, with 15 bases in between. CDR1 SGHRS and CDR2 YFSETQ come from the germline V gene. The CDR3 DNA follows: TGCGCCAGCAGCTGGGGGGGGGCCCGTGACGAGCAGTACTTC. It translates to CASSWGGARDEQYF.

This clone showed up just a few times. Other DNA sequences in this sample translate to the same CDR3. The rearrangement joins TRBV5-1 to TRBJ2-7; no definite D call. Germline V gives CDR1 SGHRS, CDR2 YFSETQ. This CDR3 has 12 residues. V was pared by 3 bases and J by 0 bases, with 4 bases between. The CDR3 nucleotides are TGCGCCAGCAGCTCGGGCTCCTACGAGCAGTACTTC. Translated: CASSSGSYEQYF.

The CDR3 protein is CASSDRRDGYTF. Written as DNA, the CDR3 is TGTGCCAGCAGCGATAGGAGAGACGGCTACACCTTC. The V call is TRBV4-2, the J call TRBJ1-2; D remains ambiguous. The germline V and J ends were trimmed by 5 bases and 8 bases, with 12 bases remaining between them. The CDR3 has 12 amino acids. Germline-derived CDR1 and CDR2 are LGHNA and YNFKEQ.

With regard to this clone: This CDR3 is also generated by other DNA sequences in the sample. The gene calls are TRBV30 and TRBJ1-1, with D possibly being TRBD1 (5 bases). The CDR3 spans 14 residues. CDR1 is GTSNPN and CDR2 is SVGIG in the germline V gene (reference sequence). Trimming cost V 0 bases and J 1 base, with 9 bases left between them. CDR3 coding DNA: TGTGCCTGGAGTGTACGGGGGGGGAACACTGAAGCTTTCTTT. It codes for CAWSVRGGNTEAFF.

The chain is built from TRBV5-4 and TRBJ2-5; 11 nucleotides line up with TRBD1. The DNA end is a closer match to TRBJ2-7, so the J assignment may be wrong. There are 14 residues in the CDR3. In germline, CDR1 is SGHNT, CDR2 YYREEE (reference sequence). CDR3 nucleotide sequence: TGTGCCAGCAGCTTGGGGACAGGGGGCGACGAGCAGTACTTC. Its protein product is CASSLGTGGDEQYF.

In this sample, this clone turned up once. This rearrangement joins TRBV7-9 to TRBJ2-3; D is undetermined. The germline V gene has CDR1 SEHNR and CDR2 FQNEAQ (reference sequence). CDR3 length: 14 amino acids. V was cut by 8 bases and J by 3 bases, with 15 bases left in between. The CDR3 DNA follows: TGTGCCAGCTCGAAAGCTAGAGCGACAGATACGCAGTATTTT. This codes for CASSKARATDTQYF.

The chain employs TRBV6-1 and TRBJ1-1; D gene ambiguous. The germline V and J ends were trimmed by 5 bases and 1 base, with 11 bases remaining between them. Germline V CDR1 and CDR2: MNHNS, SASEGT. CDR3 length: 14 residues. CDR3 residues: CASSISSGNTEAFF. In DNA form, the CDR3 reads TGTGCCAGCAGTATTTCTTCCGGGAACACTGAAGCTTTCTTT.

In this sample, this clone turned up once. Written as DNA, the CDR3 is TGTGCCAGCAGCCCCCAGATAGCGGGTCTTCTCGGGACAGATACGCAGTATTTT. Translating gives CASSPQIAGLLGTDTQYF. The chain uses TRBV7-6 and TRBJ2-3, with 7 bases aligning to TRBD2. The V gene end was trimmed by 5 bases and the J gene end by 3 bases; junction bases not matched to a gene: 17. CDR1 is SGHVS and CDR2 is FNYEAQ in the germline V gene. The CDR3 covers 18 residues.

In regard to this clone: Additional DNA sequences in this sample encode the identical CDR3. CDR3 in amino acids: CATSPPGREWEQYF. DNA for the CDR3: TGTGCCACCTCCCCCCCGGGGCGGGAATGGGAGCAGTACTTC. V usage is TRBV7-9 and J usage is TRBJ2-7, with a tentative D call TRBD2 (6 bases). The germline CDR1 and CDR2 sequences are SEHNR and FQNEAQ (reference sequence). Trimming left V 10 bases short and J 7 bases short, with 23 bases between. The CDR3 covers 14 residues.

CDR3 residues: CASSFTDRDPYGYTF. The CDR3 DNA reads as TGTGCCAGCAGCTTCACGGACAGGGATCCCTATGGCTACACCTTC. V and J are TRBV7-9 and TRBJ1-2; 8 nucleotides agree with TRBD1. The CDR3 has 15 residues. Germline loops: CDR1 SEHNR, CDR2 FQNEAQ (reference sequence). Unmatched junction bases numbered 7, after V lost 3 bases and J lost 4 bases.

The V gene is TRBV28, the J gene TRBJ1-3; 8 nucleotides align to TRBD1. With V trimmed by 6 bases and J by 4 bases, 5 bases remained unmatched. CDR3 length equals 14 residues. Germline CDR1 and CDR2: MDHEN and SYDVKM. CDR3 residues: CASSTTGAGNTIYF. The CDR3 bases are TGTGCCAGCAGCACGACAGGGGCCGGAAACACCATATATTTT.

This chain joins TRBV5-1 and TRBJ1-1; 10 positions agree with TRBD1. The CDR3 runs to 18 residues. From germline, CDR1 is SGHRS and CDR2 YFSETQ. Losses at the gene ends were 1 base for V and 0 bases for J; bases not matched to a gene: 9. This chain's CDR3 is CASSLSGTGDLMNTEAFF. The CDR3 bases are TGCGCCAGCAGCTTGTCCGGGACAGGGGACTTAATGAACACTGAAGCTTTCTTT.

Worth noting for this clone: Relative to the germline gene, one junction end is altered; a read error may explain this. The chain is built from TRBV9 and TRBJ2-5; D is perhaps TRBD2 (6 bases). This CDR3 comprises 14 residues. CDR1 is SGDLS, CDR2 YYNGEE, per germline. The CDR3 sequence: CASSAGEDQETQYF. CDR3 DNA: TGTGCCAGCAGCGCTGGGGAGGACCAGGAGACCCAGTACTTC.

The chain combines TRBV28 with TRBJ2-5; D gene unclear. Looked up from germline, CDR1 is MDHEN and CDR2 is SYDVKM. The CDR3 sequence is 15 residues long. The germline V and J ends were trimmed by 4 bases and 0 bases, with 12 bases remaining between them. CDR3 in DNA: TGTGCCAGCAGTTACAGCACAGCTTACCAAGAGACCCAGTACTTC. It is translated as CASSYSTAYQETQYF. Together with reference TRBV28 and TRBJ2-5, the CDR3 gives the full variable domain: DVKVTQSSRYLVKRTGEKVFLECVQDMDHENMFWYRQDPGLGLRLIYFSYDVKMKEKGDIPEGYSVSREKKERFSLILESASTNQTSMYLCASSYSTAYQETQYFGPGTRLLVL.

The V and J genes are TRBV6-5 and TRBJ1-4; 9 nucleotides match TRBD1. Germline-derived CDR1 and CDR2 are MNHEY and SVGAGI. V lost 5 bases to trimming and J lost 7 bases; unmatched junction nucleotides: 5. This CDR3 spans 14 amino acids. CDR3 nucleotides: TGTGCCAGCAGTCACCGGGACAGGGTTGAAAAACTGTTTTTT. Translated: CASSHRDRVEKLFF.

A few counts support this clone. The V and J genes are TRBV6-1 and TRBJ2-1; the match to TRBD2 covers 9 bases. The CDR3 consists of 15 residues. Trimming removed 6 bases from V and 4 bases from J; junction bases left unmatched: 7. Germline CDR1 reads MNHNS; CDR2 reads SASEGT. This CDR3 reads CASSDASGAYNEQFF. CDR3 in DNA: TGTGCCAGCAGCGACGCTAGCGGGGCTTACAATGAGCAGTTCTTC.

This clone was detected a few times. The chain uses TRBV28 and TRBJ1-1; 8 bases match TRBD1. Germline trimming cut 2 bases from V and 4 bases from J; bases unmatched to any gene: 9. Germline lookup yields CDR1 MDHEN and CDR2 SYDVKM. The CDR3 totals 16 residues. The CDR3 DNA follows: TGTGCCAGCAGTTTACGCTTCTGGGACAGGCCCACTGAAGCTTTCTTT. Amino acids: CASSLRFWDRPTEAFF.

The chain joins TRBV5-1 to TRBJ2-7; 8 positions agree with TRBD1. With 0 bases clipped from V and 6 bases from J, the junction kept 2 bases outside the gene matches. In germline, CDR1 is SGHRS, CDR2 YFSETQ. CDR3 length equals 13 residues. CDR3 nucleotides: TGCGCCAGCAGCTTGGTACAGGGGGGCGAGCAGTACTTC. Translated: CASSLVQGGEQYF.

CDR3 loop: CAWRNPSGGRTGELFF. In nucleotides, the CDR3 is TGTGCCTGGAGAAACCCTAGCGGGGGGCGCACCGGGGAGCTGTTTTTT. This chain links TRBV30 with TRBJ2-2, with 11 bases identical to TRBD2. The CDR3 runs to 16 residues. Germline loops: CDR1 GTSNPN, CDR2 SVGIG (reference sequence). Trimming took 3 bases from V and 4 from J; bases not matched to a gene: 7.